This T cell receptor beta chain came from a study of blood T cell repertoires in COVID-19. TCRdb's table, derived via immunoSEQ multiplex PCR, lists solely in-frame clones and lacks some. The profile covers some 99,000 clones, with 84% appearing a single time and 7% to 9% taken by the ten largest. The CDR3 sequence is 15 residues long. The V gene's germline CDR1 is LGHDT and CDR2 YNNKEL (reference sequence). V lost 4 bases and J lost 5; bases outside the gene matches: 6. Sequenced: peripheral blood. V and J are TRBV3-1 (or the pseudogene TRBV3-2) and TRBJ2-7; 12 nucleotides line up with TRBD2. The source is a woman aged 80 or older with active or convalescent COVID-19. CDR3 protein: CASSPRTSGNDEQYF. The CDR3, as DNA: TGTGCCAGCAGCCCCCGGACTAGCGGGAATGACGAGCAGTACTTC.